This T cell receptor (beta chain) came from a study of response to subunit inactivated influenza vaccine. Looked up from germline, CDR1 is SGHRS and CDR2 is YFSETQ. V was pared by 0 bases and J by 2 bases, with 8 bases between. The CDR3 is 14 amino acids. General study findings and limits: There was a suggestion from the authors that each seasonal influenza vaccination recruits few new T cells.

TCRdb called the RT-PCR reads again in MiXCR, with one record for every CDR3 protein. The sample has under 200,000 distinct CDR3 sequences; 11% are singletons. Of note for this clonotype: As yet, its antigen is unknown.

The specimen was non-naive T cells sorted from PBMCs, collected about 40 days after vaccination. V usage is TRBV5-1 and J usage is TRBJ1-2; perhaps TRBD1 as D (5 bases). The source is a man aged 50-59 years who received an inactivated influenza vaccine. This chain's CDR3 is CASSLDNRNYGYTF. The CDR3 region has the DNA TGCGCCAGCAGCTTGGACAACAGGAACTATGGCTACACCTTC.